One sample yielded the 27 T cell receptor beta chains listed below, sequenced in a study of blood T cell repertoires in COVID-19. Assay: immunoSEQ multiplex PCR; the TCRdb copy retains only in-frame clones and omits some. The repertoire holds approximately 300,000 clones, with more than 85% as singletons. The specimen sequenced was peripheral blood. Receptors were obtained from a man aged 25-45 years with acute or convalescent COVID-19.

J is TRBJ1-6 and V is TRBV5-4; TRBD1 matches 7 bases. V dropped 3 bases and J dropped 10; count of bases not matched to a gene: 10. Germline-derived CDR1 and CDR2 are SGHNT and YYREEE (reference sequence). The CDR3 is 15 residues long. The CDR3 DNA is TGTGCCAGCAGCTCCAGGACAGGCGTGGGGTCACCCCTCCACTTT. As protein: CASSSRTGVGSPLHF. The variable domain in full, completed from reference TRBV5-4 and TRBJ1-6, reads ETGVTQSPTHLIKTRGQQVTLRCSSQSGHNTVSWYQQALGQGPQFIFQYYREEENGRGNFPPRFSGLQFPNYSSELNVNALELDDSALYLCASSSRTGVGSPLHFGNGTRLTVT.

The chain joins TRBV7-2 to TRBJ2-7, with 7 bases matching TRBD2. The junction had 15 bases not matched to a gene; V was cut back by 5 bases and J by 2 bases. In germline, CDR1 is SGHTA, CDR2 FQGNSA. This CDR3 has 17 residues. CDR3: CASSPASKAGPTYEQYF. The DNA for the CDR3 is TGTGCCAGCAGCCCCGCCTCAAAAGCGGGACCCACCTACGAGCAGTACTTC.

The DNA of the CDR3 is TGTGCCAGCAGGAGGAGAGGCAATCAGCCCCAGCATTTT. This encodes CASRRRGNQPQHF. The chain joins TRBV28 to TRBJ1-5; D unclear. From germline, CDR1 is MDHEN and CDR2 SYDVKM. Trimming took 6 bases from V and 2 from J, leaving 8 bases between them. The length of the CDR3 is 13 residues.

V gene TRBV29-1 combines with J gene TRBJ2-1; 11 bases line up with TRBD2. The J segment lost 1 base and the V segment lost 6 bases, leaving 5 bases of the junction unmatched. In germline, CDR1 is SQVTM, CDR2 ANQGSEA. This CDR3 contains 15 residues. For the CDR3, the DNA is TGCAGCGTAGAGGGACTAGCGGAGTCCTACAATGAGCAGTTCTTC. Translation: CSVEGLAESYNEQFF.

The V and J genes are TRBV7-8 and TRBJ1-5, with a weak D call TRBD1 (6 bases). The CDR3 sequence is 15 residues long. Germline CDR1 SGHVS, CDR2 FQNEAQ. V gave up 0 bases and J gave up 6 bases, with 12 bases separating them. CDR3 coding DNA: TGTGCCAGCAGCTTAGCCCAGGGGCAGGGTCAGCCCCAGCATTTT. It encodes CASSLAQGQGQPQHF.

The gene calls are TRBV7-9 and TRBJ2-1, with 7 bases lining up with TRBD1. Per the germline V gene, CDR1 is SEHNR and CDR2 is FQNEAQ (reference sequence). J was trimmed by 4 bases and V by 3 bases; bases with no gene match: 9. The CDR3 has 16 amino acids. The chain's CDR3 is CASSLSRPQGYNEQFF. In DNA form, the CDR3 reads TGTGCCAGCAGCTTGTCTCGTCCACAGGGGTACAATGAGCAGTTCTTC.

The rearrangement joins TRBV4-1 to TRBJ1-2; the match to TRBD1 covers 7 bases. The CDR3 is made up of 15 amino acids. Germline V CDR1 and CDR2: MGHRA, YSYEKL. The V segment lost 1 base and the J segment 7 bases; nucleotides outside the gene matches: 9. The CDR3 is CASSQAATYRGGYTF. CDR3 coding DNA: TGCGCCAGCAGCCAAGCCGCAACTTACAGGGGTGGCTACACCTTC.

This chain uses TRBV28 with TRBJ2-7; possible D gene TRBD1, 6 bases. Germline lookup yields CDR1 MDHEN and CDR2 SYDVKM. V was shortened by 2 bases and J by 2 bases, with 13 bases between the two germline ends. The CDR3 extends over 15 amino acids. In DNA, the CDR3 is TGTGCCAGCAGTTTACAGGGGATTATCCCCTACGAGCAGTACTTC. Translating gives CASSLQGIIPYEQYF. Combining the CDR3 with reference TRBV28 and TRBJ2-7 gives the whole variable domain DVKVTQSSRYLVKRTGEKVFLECVQDMDHENMFWYRQDPGLGLRLIYFSYDVKMKEKGDIPEGYSVSREKKERFSLILESASTNQTSMYLCASSLQGIIPYEQYFGPGTRLTVT.

This clone was seen once. The chain couples TRBV29-1 to TRBJ2-4; 11 bases are a match to TRBD2. Germline CDR1 SQVTM, CDR2 ANQGSEA. V shed 6 bases and J 0 bases; nucleotides not matched to a gene: 13. The CDR3 runs 18 residues. The CDR3 region has the DNA TGCAGCGTCGCTACTAGCGGGAGAGGTTTAATAGCCAAAAACATTCAGTACTTC. Protein product: CSVATSGRGLIAKNIQYF. The variable domain in full, completed from reference TRBV29-1 and TRBJ2-4, reads SAVISQKPSRDICQRGTSLTIQCQVDSQVTMMFWYRQQPGQSLTLIATANQGSEATYESGFVIDKFPISRPNLTFSTLTVSNMSPEDSSIYLCSVATSGRGLIAKNIQYFGAGTRLSVL.

The CDR3 region has the DNA TGTGCCAGTAGTATTGGGGCAGGGGAGGAAAAACTGTTTTTT. Protein product: CASSIGAGEEKLFF. The chain joins TRBV19 to TRBJ1-4; possibly TRBD1 for D (6 bases). CDR1 and CDR2 from the germline V gene are LNHDA and SQIVND (reference sequence). CDR3 length: 14 amino acids. V was pared by 3 bases and J by 8 bases, with 13 bases between.

The rearrangement links TRBV6-5 to TRBJ1-6; perhaps TRBD1 as D (6 bases). V shed 6 bases and J shed 3 bases, with 9 bases lying between them. CDR3 length: 14 amino acids. Per germline, CDR1 MNHEY and CDR2 SVGAGI. This CDR3 is CASSRQVYNSPLHF. The CDR3 bases are TGTGCCAGCAGCCGACAGGTCTATAATTCACCCCTCCACTTT.

This chain joins TRBV7-8 and TRBJ2-2; 10 nucleotides agree with TRBD2. The ends lost 1 base at V and 2 bases at J; junction bases unmatched: 7. This CDR3 contains 18 residues. Per the germline V gene, CDR1 is SGHVS and CDR2 is FQNEAQ. CDR3 DNA sequence: TGTGCCAGCAGCTTAGGAGCCGGGACTAGCGTAAACACCGGGGAGCTGTTTTTT. Translated: CASSLGAGTSVNTGELFF.

This clone was counted once. This sequence joins TRBV6-7 and TRBJ1-5; possibly TRBD1 for D (5 bases). TRBV6-7 qualifies as an ORF whose function is uncertain. There are 15 residues in the CDR3. V was pared by 8 bases and J by 2 bases, with 16 bases between. The CDR3 DNA follows: TGTGCCAGCTTGACCAGGGACTTAGGCAATCAGCCCCAGCATTTT. This gives the protein CASLTRDLGNQPQHF.

The chain recombines TRBV5-4 with TRBJ1-2, with D perhaps matching TRBD1 (5 bases). The CDR3 has 14 amino acids. Germline CDR1 reads SGHNT; CDR2 reads YYREEE (reference sequence). V lost 7 bases and J lost 4, with 17 bases in between. CDR3 amino acids: CASREGTEGYGYTF. The CDR3 DNA sequence: TGTGCCAGCCGGGAAGGGACGGAGGGCTATGGCTACACCTTC.

This chain connects TRBV18 to TRBJ2-6; TRBD2 matches 10 bases. This CDR3 spans 21 amino acids. Trimming at V came to 3 bases and at J to 1 base, leaving 15 bases not matched to a gene. Per germline, CDR1 KGHSH and CDR2 LQKENI. CDR3: CASSPYTVSASGSSGANVLTF. The CDR3 region has the DNA TGTGCCAGCTCACCTTACACTGTTTCGGCTAGCGGGAGTTCTGGGGCCAACGTCCTGACTTTC. Full variable domain (remainder filled in from reference TRBV18 and TRBJ2-6): NAGVMQNPRHLVRRRGQEARLRCSPMKGHSHVYWYRQLPEEGLKFMVYLQKENIIDESGMPKERFSAEFPKEGPSILRIQQVVRGDSAAYFCASSPYTVSASGSSGANVLTFGAGSRLTVL.

The chain couples TRBV4-1 to TRBJ1-3; D perhaps matches TRBD1 (6 bases). Trimming stripped 5 bases from V and 4 bases from J, with 12 bases between. CDR1 and CDR2 (germline): MGHRA, YSYEKL. The CDR3 is 14 residues long. CDR3 coding DNA: TGCGCCAGCAGCGGACCGGGACAAGGAAACACCATATATTTT. Its translation is CASSGPGQGNTIYF.

This chain joins TRBV7-9 and TRBJ1-5; no definite D call. V gave up 1 base and J gave up 4 bases, with 2 bases separating them. Germline CDR1 and CDR2: SEHNR and FQNEAQ (reference sequence). CDR3 size: 12 residues. The CDR3, as DNA: TGTGCCAGCAGCTTAGTAAATCAGCCCCAGCATTTT. Encoded protein: CASSLVNQPQHF.

This chain links TRBV29-1 with TRBJ2-5; TRBD1 matches 8 bases. CDR3 length: 13 residues. J was trimmed by 4 bases and V by 4 bases; bases with no gene match: 5. Germline assignment: CDR1 SQVTM and CDR2 ANQGSEA. CDR3 sequence: CSVGRGLGETQYF. CDR3 DNA sequence: TGCAGCGTTGGCAGGGGGCTGGGAGAGACCCAGTACTTC.

This clone was recorded only once. This same CDR3 is encoded by further DNA sequences in the sample. DNA for the CDR3: TGTGCCAGCAGTTTAACCGGGATGAACACTGAAGCTTTCTTT. It codes for CASSLTGMNTEAFF. The chain links TRBV28 to TRBJ1-1; D unclear. The CDR3 runs to 14 residues. The germline V gene encodes CDR1 MDHEN and CDR2 SYDVKM. V lost 2 bases, J lost 0 bases, and 7 bases lay in between.

Concerning this clone itself: The identical CDR3 is also encoded by other nucleotide sequences in the sample. This chain joins TRBV19 and TRBJ1-5, with TRBD1 matching over 7 bases. Per the germline V gene, CDR1 is LNHDA and CDR2 is SQIVND (reference sequence). V lost 5 bases to trimming and J lost 4 bases; unmatched junction nucleotides: 2. The length of the CDR3 is 13 residues. Here the CDR3 reads CASSDRVNQPQHF. The DNA of the CDR3 is TGTGCCAGTAGTGACAGGGTTAATCAGCCCCAGCATTTT.

The rearrangement joins TRBV19 to TRBJ1-6; weak D call: TRBD1 (5 bases). Trimming left V 10 bases short and J 0 bases short, with 13 bases between. From germline, CDR1 is LNHDA and CDR2 SQIVND (reference sequence). The CDR3 sequence is 15 residues long. The DNA for the CDR3 is TGTGCCACCCGGGGGGGAAGCTCCTATAATTCACCCCTCCACTTT. It specifies CATRGGSSYNSPLHF. Full variable domain (remainder filled in from reference TRBV19 and TRBJ1-6): DGGITQSPKYLFRKEGQNVTLSCEQNLNHDAMYWYRQDPGQGLRLIYYSQIVNDFQKGDIAEGYSVSREKKESFPLTVTSAQKNPTAFYLCATRGGSSYNSPLHFGNGTRLTVT.

The chain employs TRBV30 and TRBJ2-7; 8 bases are a match to TRBD2. Germline values: CDR1 GTSNPN, CDR2 SVGIG (reference sequence). The V and J ends lost 0 bases and 2 bases, in that order; junction bases with no gene match: 6. CDR3 length: 15 amino acids. CDR3 amino acids: CAWSVRGRNTYEQYF. The CDR3 DNA reads TGTGCCTGGAGTGTACGCGGGAGGAACACCTACGAGCAGTACTTC. Full variable domain (outside the CDR3, taken from reference TRBV30 and TRBJ2-7): SQTIHQWPATLVQPVGSPLSLECTVEGTSNPNLYWYRQAAGRGLQLLFYSVGIGQISSEVPQNLSASRPQDRQFILSSKKLLLSDSGFYLCAWSVRGRNTYEQYFGPGTRLTVT.

This clone was counted between two and nine times. The rearrangement joins TRBV28 to TRBJ2-1; tentatively, D is TRBD2 (6 bases). Germline assignment: CDR1 MDHEN and CDR2 SYDVKM. The CDR3 length is 15 residues. V lost 5 bases to trimming and J lost 0 bases, with 11 bases between them. CDR3 residues: CASSHQTSSYNEQFF. Written as DNA, the CDR3 is TGTGCCAGCAGTCACCAGACTAGCTCCTACAATGAGCAGTTCTTC.

V usage is TRBV18 and J usage is TRBJ2-7, with D perhaps TRBD2 (6 bases). Trimming stripped 6 bases from V and 2 bases from J, with 20 bases between. CDR1 and CDR2 (germline): KGHSH, LQKENI. The CDR3 is 16 residues long. The CDR3 nucleotides are TGTGCCAGCTCCCCAAGTACTAGCCCCTCCCCCTACGAGCAGTACTTC. It translates to CASSPSTSPSPYEQYF. Using reference TRBV18 and TRBJ2-7 for the parts outside the CDR3, the full variable domain is NAGVMQNPRHLVRRRGQEARLRCSPMKGHSHVYWYRQLPEEGLKFMVYLQKENIIDESGMPKERFSAEFPKEGPSILRIQQVVRGDSAAYFCASSPSTSPSPYEQYFGPGTRLTVT.

The chain combines TRBV28 with TRBJ1-3; TRBD1 matches at 10 bases. Trimming cost V 5 bases and J 5 bases; bases outside gene matches: 6. The CDR3 has 15 residues. Germline loops: CDR1 MDHEN, CDR2 SYDVKM. The CDR3 loop is CASSGQGGQRNTIYF. The CDR3 nucleotides read TGTGCCAGCAGTGGACAGGGGGGACAACGAAACACCATATATTTT.

This clone was found once. This rearrangement joins TRBV29-1 to TRBJ1-2; no reliable D call. Trimming removed 7 bases from V and 7 bases from J, with 16 bases in between. Germline lookup yields CDR1 SQVTM and CDR2 ANQGSEA. The CDR3 is 12 amino acids. DNA of the CDR3: TGCAGCGGTGGACTTATAGAGGGTGGCTACACCTTC. Translated: CSGGLIEGGYTF.

The V and J genes are TRBV7-2 and TRBJ2-4, with TRBD2 matching 8 bases. The junction had 11 bases not matched to a gene; V was cut back by 4 bases and J by 9 bases. CDR1 and CDR2 from the germline V gene are SGHTA and FQGNSA. The CDR3 runs 15 residues. In nucleotides, the CDR3 is TGTGCCAGCAGCTCCACGGGGGGGCGGTCTTTCATTCAGTACTTC. Its translation: CASSSTGGRSFIQYF.